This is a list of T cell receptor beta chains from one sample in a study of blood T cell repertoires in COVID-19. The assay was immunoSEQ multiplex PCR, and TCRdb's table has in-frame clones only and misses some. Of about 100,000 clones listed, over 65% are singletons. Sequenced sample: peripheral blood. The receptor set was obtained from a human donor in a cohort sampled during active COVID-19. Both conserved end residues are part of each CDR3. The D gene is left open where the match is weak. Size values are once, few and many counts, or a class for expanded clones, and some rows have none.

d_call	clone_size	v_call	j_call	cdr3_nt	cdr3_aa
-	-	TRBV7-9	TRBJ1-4	TGTGCCAGCAGCTTAGCGCAAGTCTCAGGGGCAACTAATGAAAAACTGTTTTTT	CASSLAQVSGATNEKLFF
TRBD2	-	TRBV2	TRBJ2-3	TGTGCCAGCAGTGCGGGGACTAGCGGGGGTGATACGCAGTATTTT	CASSAGTSGGDTQYF
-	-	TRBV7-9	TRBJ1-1	TGTGCCAGCAGCTTAGCGGGGGCGGGCACTGAAGTTTTCTTT	CASSLAGAGTEVFF
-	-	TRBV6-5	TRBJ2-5	TGTGCCAGTGGGGCGGTTTTAGAGACCCAGTACTTC	CASGAVLETQYF
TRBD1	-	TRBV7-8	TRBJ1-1	TGTGCCAGCAGCCTTTCCCGACAGGGAACGCTGGCTGAAGCTTTCTTT	CASSLSRQGTLAEAFF
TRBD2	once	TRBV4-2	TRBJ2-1	TGTGCCAGCAGCCAAGAAAAAGGACTAGCGGGGAACAATGAGCAGTTCTTC	CASSQEKGLAGNNEQFF
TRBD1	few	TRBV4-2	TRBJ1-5	TGTGCCAGCAGCCAACGGCGAATACAGGGGGCTACTCAGCCCCAGCATTTT	CASSQRRIQGATQPQHF
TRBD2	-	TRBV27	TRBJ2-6	TGTGCCAGCAGTTTAGTCCTAGCGGGGGCTGGGGCCAACGTCCTGACTTTC	CASSLVLAGAGANVLTF
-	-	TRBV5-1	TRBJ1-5	TGCGCCAGCAGCGCCTCGGACAGTGGTCAGCCCCAGCATTTT	CASSASDSGQPQHF
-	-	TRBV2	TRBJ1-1	TGTGCCAGCAGCGGTTCGGGGGGGCGGGCTTTCTTT	CASSGSGGRAFF
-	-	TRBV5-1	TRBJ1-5	TGCGCCAGCAGCTTGGATTGGGACAAAAATCAGCCCCAGCATTTT	CASSLDWDKNQPQHF